The present TCR beta chain was sequenced within a study of blood T cell repertoires in COVID-19 (dated by TCRdb to between 2020 and 2021). For context, the study as a whole: Samples from collaborators originated in the United States, Italy and Spain and spanned both the acute and convalescent phases of COVID-19. A de-identified subject ID, COVID-19 status, age in years and sex were almost always included in the sample metadata. Subjects who had been exposed to COVID-19, were actively infected with it, or had recovered from it provided the deeply sampled blood TCRbeta repertoires that made up the dataset. Where available, HLA class I and class II types were taken from metadata supplied by the sample provider and were not determined by assay-based typing. The material from the prospective study consisted of cDNA or gDNA derived from T cells, B-cell-depleted T cells, or PBMCs. A freely available public database, intended as a resource for researchers studying the immune response to SARS-CoV-2, is where the repertoires were released. Samples were obtained from the ongoing ImmuneRACE study (first 160 participants) and from 950 to 1,500 subjects provided by 6 global collaborators. Overall results and qualifications from the work: The quantity of clinical and demographic metadata differed by source and by participant and was supplied without curation.

In the prospective study, participants were about 18 to 100 years old, resided in about two dozen geographic areas of the United States, and were enrolled through a virtual design. In the prospective study, cohorts were assigned on the basis of participant-reported clinical history obtained from a screening survey and a study questionnaire. Recovered participants in ImmuneRACE Cohort 3 were defined as having two consecutive negative NP/OP PCR tests, clearance from a healthcare professional, or resolution of symptoms. Each participant in the prospective study had whole blood, serum and a nasopharyngeal or oropharyngeal swab collected by mobile phlebotomists. Participants in the prospective study had the option to provide additional blood draws and questionnaires over an approximately two-month period. Before DNA extraction, blood samples from the prospective study were shipped at room temperature or frozen.

From its cysteine to its phenylalanine, the CDR3 spans 11 amino acids. CDR3 DNA is the only sequence kept; it has 33 bases, read in frame from the first base. V is clipped by 5 bases and J by 5 bases, and the sequence between their germline boundaries is 9 bases long. Based on the germline V gene, the CDR1 and CDR2 sequences are SQVTM and ANQGSEA. The immunoSEQ Assay, a bias-controlled multiplex PCR, was used to amplify TCRbeta CDR3 regions from genomic DNA. The paper's processing steps were these. Nucleated cell counts per sample were estimated from amplification of reference gene primers within the assay. To quantify the absolute abundance of each unique TCRbeta CDR3 rearrangement, sequence reads were collapsed and filtered. For each sample, productive Simpson clonality was calculated as the square root of Simpson's diversity index over productive rearrangements. TCRdb carries this immuneACCESS record with in-frame sequences only. Its versions omit some clonotypes, under half of them owing to an unresolved V gene in the studies checked, with the rest unexplained. V, J and clone size are taken as reported in that table, and D and trimming were inferred from the DNA itself. Here the sample has approximately 220,000 clones; over 80% occur a single time. The top ten hold 6.8% of the sample.

This clone was found once. Its antigen remains undetermined. Per-base quality was not reported, and no clone a single base away is much larger than it. Recombination connected TRBV29-1 to TRBJ2-5; the D gene assignment is ambiguous. The sequenced sample was PBMCs or T cells enriched from blood (not recorded which). This receptor was taken from a woman aged 35 to 49 who had recovered from COVID-19. The DNA sequence is as follows: TGCAGCGTTATCACAGAGGAGACCCAGTACTTC. The encoded protein is CSVITEETQYF.